Shown below are 21 T cell receptor beta chains from a single sample sequenced in a study of T cell responses to AZD1222 COVID-19 vaccine. Sequenced by immunoSEQ multiplex PCR; TCRdb stores in-frame clones only, minus some. This table holds 180,000 or so clones, 90% to 95% found once. The source material was peripheral blood, sampled on day 0 of AZD1222 vaccination. The receptors stem from an adult in good health.

The chain employs TRBV5-5 and TRBJ2-7; D is ambiguous. This CDR3 spans 12 amino acids. Trimming removed 0 bases from V and 3 bases from J, with 4 bases in between. The germline CDR1 and CDR2 sequences are SGHKS and YYEKEE (reference sequence). The DNA of the CDR3 is TGTGCCAGCAGCTTGGTCCGCTACGAGCAGTACTTC. This codes for CASSLVRYEQYF.

V usage is TRBV4-2 and J usage is TRBJ2-3; D is perhaps TRBD2 (6 bases). CDR3 size: 14 residues. The germline V gene has CDR1 LGHNA and CDR2 YNFKEQ. The V and J ends lost 1 base and 3 bases respectively, with 8 bases between them. CDR3 amino acids: CASSQGLETDTQYF. The DNA of the CDR3 is TGTGCCAGCAGCCAAGGACTAGAAACAGATACGCAGTATTTT.

This clone was seen only a few times. The J gene is TRBJ1-6, the V gene TRBV11-1, with D perhaps TRBD1 (5 bases). The V and J ends lost 4 bases and 7 bases respectively, with 14 bases between them. Per germline, CDR1 SGHAT and CDR2 FQDESV (reference sequence). This CDR3 comprises 15 residues. CDR3 region: CASSSTRDWNSPLHF. The CDR3 nucleotides are TGTGCCAGCAGCTCTACCAGGGATTGGAATTCACCCCTCCACTTT.

The chain links TRBV27 to TRBJ1-2; possibly TRBD1 for D (5 bases). CDR3 length: 15 residues. Trimming cost V 3 bases and J 3 bases, with 14 bases left between them. Germline V gene sequence: CDR1 MNHEY, CDR2 SMNVEV (reference sequence). DNA of the CDR3: TGTGCCAGCAGTTTGGGGGGGAGCAGGGACTATGGCTACACCTTC. Protein sequence: CASSLGGSRDYGYTF.

The DNA of the CDR3 is TGTGCCAGCCTCAGGGACAGTGCGACTAATTCACCCCTCCACTTT. It is translated as CASLRDSATNSPLHF. The J gene is TRBJ1-6, the V gene TRBV2, with TRBD1 matching 7 bases. Trimming cost V 8 bases and J 6 bases; bases outside gene matches: 10. There are 15 residues in the CDR3. CDR1 SNHLY and CDR2 FYNNEI come from the germline V gene. The full variable domain, with the rest looked up from reference TRBV2 and TRBJ1-6, is EPEVTQTPSHQVTQMGQEVILRCVPISNHLYFYWYRQILGQKVEFLVSFYNNEISEKSEIFDDQFSVERPDGSNFTLKIRSTKLEDSAMYFCASLRDSATNSPLHFGNGTRLTVT.

The chain uses TRBV7-9 and TRBJ1-2; D perhaps matches TRBD1 (5 bases). V gave up 5 bases and J gave up 5 bases, with 15 bases separating them. Germline CDR1 and CDR2: SEHNR and FQNEAQ (reference sequence). This CDR3 is 14 amino acids long. The CDR3 sequence is CASSPDGGGYGYTF. CDR3 nucleotide sequence: TGTGCCAGCAGCCCCGACGGGGGGGGATATGGCTACACCTTC.

This chain connects TRBV6-5 to TRBJ1-5; 9 bases align to TRBD1. Germline V gene sequence: CDR1 MNHEY, CDR2 SVGAGI. Trimming cost V 6 bases and J 1 base; bases outside gene matches: 4. This CDR3 comprises 15 residues. The CDR3: CASSRGQGSNQPQHF. CDR3 DNA sequence: TGTGCCAGCAGCAGGGGACAGGGAAGCAATCAGCCCCAGCATTTT.

In DNA, the CDR3 is TGTGCCAGCAGCTTAGGAACAATCAGCTCCTACGAGCAGTACTTC. It is translated as CASSLGTISSYEQYF. The chain carries TRBV7-9 and TRBJ2-7, with D hard to call. Trimming removed 1 base from V and 0 bases from J, with 10 bases in between. Germline CDR1 and CDR2: SEHNR and FQNEAQ (reference sequence). The CDR3 totals 15 residues.

The rearrangement links TRBV18 to TRBJ2-7, with 7 nucleotides matching TRBD1. The CDR3 contains 15 residues. Trimming at V came to 2 bases and at J to 2 bases, leaving 6 bases not matched to a gene. Germline-derived CDR1 and CDR2 are KGHSH and LQKENI. The CDR3 here is CASSPSTGAAYEQYF. The CDR3 bases are TGTGCCAGCTCACCAAGTACAGGGGCCGCCTACGAGCAGTACTTC.

V usage is TRBV29-1 and J usage is TRBJ1-1; D gene uncertain. V lost 4 bases, J lost 1 base, and 7 bases lay in between. In germline, CDR1 is SQVTM, CDR2 ANQGSEA. The CDR3 runs to 12 residues. CDR3 nucleotides: TGCAGCGTTGCCTCAGGGAACACTGAAGCTTTCTTT. This encodes CSVASGNTEAFF.

The gene calls are TRBV2 and TRBJ1-1, with D maybe TRBD1 (5 bases). CDR3 length equals 13 residues. V was shortened by 4 bases and J by 9 bases, with 15 bases between the two germline ends. Looked up from germline, CDR1 is SNHLY and CDR2 is FYNNEI. The CDR3 DNA sequence: TGTGCCAGCAGTGGGGGGGACGGGGATAAAGCTTTCTTT. Translation gives CASSGGDGDKAFF.

The CDR3, as DNA: TGTGCCAGCATGGGGCAGGCTCAGGGTGAGCAGTTCTTC. Its translation is CASMGQAQGEQFF. The chain employs TRBV28 and TRBJ2-1; D is possibly TRBD1 (5 bases). Germline assignment: CDR1 MDHEN and CDR2 SYDVKM. V lost 7 bases and J lost 9, with 16 bases in between. The CDR3 is 13 residues long. The whole variable domain, filled in from reference TRBV28 and TRBJ2-1, reads DVKVTQSSRYLVKRTGEKVFLECVQDMDHENMFWYRQDPGLGLRLIYFSYDVKMKEKGDIPEGYSVSREKKERFSLILESASTNQTSMYLCASMGQAQGEQFFGPGTRLTVL.

J is TRBJ2-3 and V is TRBV7-3; no firm D call. This CDR3 has 13 residues. V dropped 4 bases and J dropped 0 bases, with 5 bases sitting between them. Germline V gene sequence: CDR1 SGHTA, CDR2 FQGTGA. The CDR3 nucleotides read TGTGCCAGCAGCTCTTCTAGCACAGATACGCAGTATTTT. Encoded protein: CASSSSSTDTQYF.

The chain uses TRBV19 and TRBJ2-5; unclear D gene. The V end was cut by 5 bases, the J end by 5 bases, with 15 bases between. There are 14 residues in the CDR3. Germline V gene sequence: CDR1 LNHDA, CDR2 SQIVND (reference sequence). In DNA, the CDR3 is TGTGCCAGTAGTCCGACACATTCCGCGGAGACCCAGTACTTC. It codes for CASSPTHSAETQYF.

The gene calls are TRBV5-1 and TRBJ2-3; 8 positions agree with TRBD2. This CDR3 contains 15 residues. CDR1 and CDR2 (germline): SGHRS, YFSETQ. V lost 3 bases and J lost 0; bases outside the gene matches: 3. CDR3 residues: CASSSSGRSTDTQYF. The CDR3 DNA follows: TGCGCCAGCAGCTCAAGCGGGAGAAGCACAGATACGCAGTATTTT.

This clone was seen a handful of times. The rearrangement joins TRBV28 to TRBJ2-2; D might be TRBD2 (6 bases). From germline, CDR1 is MDHEN and CDR2 SYDVKM. The V gene lost 5 bases and the J gene lost 2 bases, with 12 bases spanning the gap. CDR3 length: 15 amino acids. The CDR3 loop is CASSPPGDNTGELFF. DNA for the CDR3: TGTGCCAGCAGTCCGCCGGGGGACAACACCGGGGAGCTGTTTTTT.

This clone has only a few counts. This CDR3 is CASSLGIHGSYEQYF. The DNA for the CDR3 is TGTGCCAGCAGCTTAGGAATTCATGGATCATACGAGCAGTACTTC. This chain joins TRBV7-9 and TRBJ2-7; unclear D gene. The CDR3 loop spans 15 amino acids. Germline V gene lookup returns CDR1 SEHNR and CDR2 FQNEAQ (reference sequence). Trimming shortened V by 1 base and J by 4 bases, and 14 bases separated the two germline ends.

J is TRBJ2-3 and V is TRBV6-5; no clear D. CDR3 length: 14 residues. Germline V gene data show CDR1 as MNHEY and CDR2 as SVGAGI. Trimming removed 7 bases from V and 0 bases from J, with 11 bases in between. The CDR3: CASKWGESTDTQYF. As DNA, the CDR3 is TGTGCCAGCAAGTGGGGTGAAAGCACAGATACGCAGTATTTT.

V gene TRBV5-4 combines with J gene TRBJ2-6, with TRBD2 identical over 13 bases. The germline V gene encodes CDR1 SGHNT and CDR2 YYREEE (reference sequence). This CDR3 is built from 18 residues. V lost 4 bases and J lost 1; bases outside the gene matches: 5. CDR3 sequence: CASSPTSGRASGANVLTF. DNA for the CDR3: TGTGCCAGCAGCCCAACTAGCGGGAGGGCGTCTGGGGCCAACGTCCTGACTTTC.

The V gene is TRBV7-9, the J gene TRBJ2-1; TRBD2 agrees at 11 bases. CDR1 and CDR2 (germline): SEHNR, FQNEAQ (reference sequence). With 6 bases clipped from V and 10 bases from J, the junction kept 14 bases outside the gene matches. This CDR3 is built from 16 residues. The CDR3 DNA is TGTGCCAGCAGTTCCCTGAAACTAGCGGGAGTAGGGGAGCAGTTCTTC. Translating it yields CASSSLKLAGVGEQFF.

The chain joins TRBV6-6 to TRBJ1-1, with TRBD1 identical over 9 bases. The CDR3 consists of 17 residues. Germline V gene sequence: CDR1 MNHNY, CDR2 SVGAGI (reference sequence). With 6 bases clipped from V and 4 bases from J, the junction kept 15 bases outside the gene matches. The CDR3 protein is CASRRVGAGTGTTEAFF. CDR3 nucleotides: TGTGCCAGCAGACGAGTAGGAGCCGGGACAGGGACCACTGAAGCTTTCTTT.